The source of this T cell receptor (beta chain) is a study of shared clonotypes between healthy human individuals. Overall study context: The study used three CD4 naive, three CD4 memory, two CD8 naive and one CD8 memory plate per donor.

Genomic DNA (from each subset) was split evenly across several immunoSEQ plates. TCRdb's table, derived via immunoSEQ multiplex PCR, lists solely in-frame clones and lacks some. The profile shows some 2.1 million clones, roughly 96% of them singletons. This CDR3 comprises 15 residues. V shed 3 bases and J shed 6 bases, with 12 bases lying between them. Germline V CDR1 and CDR2: MDHEN, SYDVKM. The sequenced sample consisted of naive CD4+ T cells sorted from blood. Specified subset: CD45RA+ positively selected. The chain couples TRBV28 to TRBJ1-6; D is possibly TRBD1 (5 bases). The receptor was isolated from a man younger than 30 in good health. CDR3 in amino acids: CASSLHRPGNSPLHF. The CDR3 DNA reads TGTGCCAGCAGTTTGCACAGGCCCGGTAATTCACCCCTCCACTTT.